This TCR beta chain is from a study of cytomegalovirus exposure and HLA in healthy donors. This clone is a singleton in its sample. Germline assignment: CDR1 MGHRA and CDR2 YSYEKL. V lost 5 bases and J lost 4; bases outside the gene matches: 11. This CDR3 contains 15 residues. Amplification used 60 Vbeta primers and 13 Jbeta primers. Repertoires were generated with immunoSEQ multiplex PCR, while TCRdb's copy carries only in-frame clones and drops some. Here the sample spans 200,000 or so clones, about 89% being singletons. J is TRBJ2-7 and V is TRBV4-1, with TRBD1 matching over 7 bases. The origin of this receptor is a young man in good health and CMV-seronegative. Sequencing was done on a sample of PBMCs. CDR3 DNA: TGCGCCAGCAGCAACCCCCAGGGGGTTTCTTACGAGCAGTACTTC. Protein sequence: CASSNPQGVSYEQYF.